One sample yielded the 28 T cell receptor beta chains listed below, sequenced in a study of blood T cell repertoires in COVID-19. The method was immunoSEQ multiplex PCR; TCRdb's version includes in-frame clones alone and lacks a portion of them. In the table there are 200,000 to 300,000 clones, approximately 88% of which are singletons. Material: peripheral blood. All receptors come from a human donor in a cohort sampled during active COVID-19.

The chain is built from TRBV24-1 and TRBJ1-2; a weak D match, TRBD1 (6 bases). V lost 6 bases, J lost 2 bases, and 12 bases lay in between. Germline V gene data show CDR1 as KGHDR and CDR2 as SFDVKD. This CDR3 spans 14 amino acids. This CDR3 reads CATSTSDRNYGYTF. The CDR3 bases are TGTGCCACCAGTACGTCGGACAGAAACTATGGCTACACCTTC.

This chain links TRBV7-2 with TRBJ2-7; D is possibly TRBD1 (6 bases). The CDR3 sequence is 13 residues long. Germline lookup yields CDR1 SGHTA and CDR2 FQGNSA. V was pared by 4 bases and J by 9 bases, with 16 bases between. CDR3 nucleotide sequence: TGTGCCAGCAGCTCTAATCTACAGGGAAGGCAGTACTTC. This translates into CASSSNLQGRQYF.

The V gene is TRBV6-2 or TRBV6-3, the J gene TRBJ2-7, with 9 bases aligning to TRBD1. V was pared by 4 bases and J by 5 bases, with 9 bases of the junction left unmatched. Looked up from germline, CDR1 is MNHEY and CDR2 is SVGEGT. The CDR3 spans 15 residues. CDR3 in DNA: TGTGCCAGCAGTTCCCCTAGGGACAGGGCGGACGAGCAGTACTTC. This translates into CASSSPRDRADEQYF.

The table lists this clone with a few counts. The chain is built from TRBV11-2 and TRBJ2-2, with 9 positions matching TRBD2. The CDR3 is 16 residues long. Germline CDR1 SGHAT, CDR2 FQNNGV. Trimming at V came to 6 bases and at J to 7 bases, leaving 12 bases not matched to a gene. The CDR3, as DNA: TGTGCCAGCAGGCGCATGCGGGAGGGCCGAGGCGGGGAGCTGTTTTTT. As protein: CASRRMREGRGGELFF.

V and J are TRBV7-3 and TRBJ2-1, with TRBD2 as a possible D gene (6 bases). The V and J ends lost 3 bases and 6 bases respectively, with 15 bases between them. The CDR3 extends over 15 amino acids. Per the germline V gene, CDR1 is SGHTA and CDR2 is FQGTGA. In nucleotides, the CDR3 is TGTGCCAGCAGCTTGATTGGGGGGAGGAGCAATGAGCAGTTCTTC. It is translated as CASSLIGGRSNEQFF.

CDR3 DNA sequence: TGTGCCAGCAGCTTAGGACAGGCCCAAGAGACCCAGTACTTC. This gives the protein CASSLGQAQETQYF. The chain couples TRBV13 to TRBJ2-5; weak D call: TRBD1 (5 bases). V was clipped by 0 bases and J by 1 base, with 6 bases between them. The germline gives CDR1 PRHDT, CDR2 FYEKMQ (reference sequence). The CDR3 length is 14 residues.

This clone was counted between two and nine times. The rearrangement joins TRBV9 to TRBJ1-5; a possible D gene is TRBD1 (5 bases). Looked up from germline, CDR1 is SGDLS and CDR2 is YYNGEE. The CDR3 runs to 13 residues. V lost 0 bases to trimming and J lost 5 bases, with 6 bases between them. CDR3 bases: TGTGCCAGCAGCGTAGAGACAGATCAGCCCCAGCATTTT. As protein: CASSVETDQPQHF.

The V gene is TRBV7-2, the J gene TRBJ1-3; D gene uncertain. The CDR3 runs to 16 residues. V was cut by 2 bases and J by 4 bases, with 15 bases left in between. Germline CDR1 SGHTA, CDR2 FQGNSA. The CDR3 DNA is TGTGCCAGCAGCTTACGTCCCATAACGGGGGGAAACACCATATATTTT. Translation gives CASSLRPITGGNTIYF.

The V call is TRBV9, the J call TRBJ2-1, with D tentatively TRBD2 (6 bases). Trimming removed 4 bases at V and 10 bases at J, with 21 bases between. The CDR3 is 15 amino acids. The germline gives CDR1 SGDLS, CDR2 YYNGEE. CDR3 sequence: CASSPGGDSLWEQFF. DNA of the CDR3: TGTGCCAGCAGCCCAGGAGGGGACTCCCTCTGGGAGCAGTTCTTC.

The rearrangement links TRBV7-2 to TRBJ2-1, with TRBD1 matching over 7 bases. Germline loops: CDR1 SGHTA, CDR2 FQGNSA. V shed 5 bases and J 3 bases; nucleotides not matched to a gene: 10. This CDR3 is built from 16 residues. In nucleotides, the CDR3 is TGTGCCAGCAGCCTGCGGACAGGAGGTAACTACAATGAGCAGTTCTTC. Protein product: CASSLRTGGNYNEQFF.

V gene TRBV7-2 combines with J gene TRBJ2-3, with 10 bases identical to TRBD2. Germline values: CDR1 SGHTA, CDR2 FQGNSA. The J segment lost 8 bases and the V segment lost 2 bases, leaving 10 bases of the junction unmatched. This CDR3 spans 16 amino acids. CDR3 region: CASSLRSGRVVGTQYF. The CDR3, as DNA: TGTGCCAGCAGCTTAAGGAGCGGGAGGGTCGTGGGTACGCAGTATTTT.

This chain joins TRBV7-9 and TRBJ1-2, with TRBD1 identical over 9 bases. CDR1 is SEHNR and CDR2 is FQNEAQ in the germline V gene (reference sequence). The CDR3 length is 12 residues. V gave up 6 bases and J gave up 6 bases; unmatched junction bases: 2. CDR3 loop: CASRQGANGYTF. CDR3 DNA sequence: TGTGCCAGCAGACAGGGGGCCAATGGCTACACCTTC.

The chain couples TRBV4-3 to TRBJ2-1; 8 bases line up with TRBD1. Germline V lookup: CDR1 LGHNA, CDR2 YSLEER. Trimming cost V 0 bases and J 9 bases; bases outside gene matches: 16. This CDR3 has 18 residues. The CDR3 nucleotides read TGCGCCAGCAGCCAAGATCCGTGGCCACAGGGGGGCCTCGCTGAGCAGTTCTTC. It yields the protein CASSQDPWPQGGLAEQFF.

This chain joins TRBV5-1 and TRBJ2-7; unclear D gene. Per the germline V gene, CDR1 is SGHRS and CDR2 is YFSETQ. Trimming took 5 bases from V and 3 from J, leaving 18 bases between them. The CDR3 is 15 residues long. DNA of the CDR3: TGCGCCAGCAGTTATACGCCTGCGGATAACTACGAGCAGTACTTC. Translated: CASSYTPADNYEQYF.

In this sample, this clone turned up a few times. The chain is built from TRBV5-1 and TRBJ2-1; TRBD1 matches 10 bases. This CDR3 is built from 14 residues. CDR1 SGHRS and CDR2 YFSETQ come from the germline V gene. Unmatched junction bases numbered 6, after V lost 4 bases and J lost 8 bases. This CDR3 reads CASSGTGAGHEQFF. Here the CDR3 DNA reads TGCGCCAGCAGCGGGACAGGGGCGGGTCATGAGCAGTTCTTC.

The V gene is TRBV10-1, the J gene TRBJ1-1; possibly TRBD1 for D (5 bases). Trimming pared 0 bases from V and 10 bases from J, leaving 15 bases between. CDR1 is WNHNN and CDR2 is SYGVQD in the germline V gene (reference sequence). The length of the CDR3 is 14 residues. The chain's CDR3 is CASSESGGPGVAFF. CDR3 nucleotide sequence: TGCGCCAGCAGTGAGTCGGGGGGTCCGGGGGTAGCTTTCTTT.

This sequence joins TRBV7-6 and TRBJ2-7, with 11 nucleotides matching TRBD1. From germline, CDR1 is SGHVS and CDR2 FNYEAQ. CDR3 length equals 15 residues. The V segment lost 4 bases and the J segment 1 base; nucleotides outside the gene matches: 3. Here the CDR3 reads CASSSGQGASYEQYF. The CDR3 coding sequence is TGTGCCAGCAGCTCAGGACAGGGGGCATCCTACGAGCAGTACTTC.

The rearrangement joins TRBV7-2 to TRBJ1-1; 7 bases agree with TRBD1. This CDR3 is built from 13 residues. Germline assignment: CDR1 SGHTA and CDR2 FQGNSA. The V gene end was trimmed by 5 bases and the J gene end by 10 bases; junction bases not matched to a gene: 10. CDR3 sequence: CASSETHRGRAFF. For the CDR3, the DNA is TGTGCCAGCAGCGAAACTCACAGGGGCAGAGCTTTCTTT.

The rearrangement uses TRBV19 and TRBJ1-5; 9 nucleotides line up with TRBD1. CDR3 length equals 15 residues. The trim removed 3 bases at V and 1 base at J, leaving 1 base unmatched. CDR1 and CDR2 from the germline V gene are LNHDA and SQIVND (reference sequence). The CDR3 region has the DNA TGTGCCAGTAGTATCGACAGGGGGAGCAATCAGCCCCAGCATTTT. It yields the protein CASSIDRGSNQPQHF.

The CDR3: CASSSTPSRGGTDTQYF. The CDR3 DNA is TGCGCCAGCAGCTCCACCCCCTCCAGGGGTGGAACAGATACGCAGTATTTT. The chain has TRBV4-3 and TRBJ2-3; D may be TRBD1 (6 bases). The CDR3 totals 17 residues. V lost 5 bases and J lost 3, with 21 bases in between. The V gene's germline CDR1 is LGHNA and CDR2 YSLEER.

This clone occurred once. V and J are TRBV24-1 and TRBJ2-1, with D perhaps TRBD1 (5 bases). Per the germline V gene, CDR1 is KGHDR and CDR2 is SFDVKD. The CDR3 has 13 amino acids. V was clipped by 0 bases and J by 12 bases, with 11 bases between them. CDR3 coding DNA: TGTGCCACCAGTGATTTGAGGGGTGAGGTGCAGTTCTTC. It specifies CATSDLRGEVQFF.

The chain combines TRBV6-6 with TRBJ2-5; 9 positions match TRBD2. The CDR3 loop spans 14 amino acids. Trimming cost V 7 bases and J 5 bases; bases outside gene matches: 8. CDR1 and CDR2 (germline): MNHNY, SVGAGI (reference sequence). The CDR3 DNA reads TGTGCCAGCACTCTAGCGGGGATAAGCGAGACCCAGTACTTC. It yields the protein CASTLAGISETQYF.

The DNA for the CDR3 is TGTGCCAGCCAGATTCTAGCGGGAGGAAGAAATGAGCAGTTCTTC. Translating it yields CASQILAGGRNEQFF. This chain uses TRBV28 with TRBJ2-1, with 11 bases that match TRBD2. V dropped 8 bases and J dropped 7; count of bases not matched to a gene: 10. This CDR3 comprises 15 residues. Per germline, CDR1 MDHEN and CDR2 SYDVKM.

The CDR3 here is CASSLRPGLLYF. The CDR3 DNA follows: TGTGCCAGCAGCTTACGACCGGGACTTTTGTACTTC. The chain uses TRBV13 and TRBJ2-7, with a possible D match to TRBD2 (6 bases). This CDR3 contains 12 residues. The germline gives CDR1 PRHDT, CDR2 FYEKMQ (reference sequence). V was trimmed by 2 bases and J by 12 bases, leaving 14 bases between them.

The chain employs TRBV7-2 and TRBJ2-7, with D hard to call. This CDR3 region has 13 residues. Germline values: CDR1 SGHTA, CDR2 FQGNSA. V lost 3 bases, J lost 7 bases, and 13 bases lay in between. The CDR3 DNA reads TGTGCCAGCAGCTTTAACCCTCATCTAGAGCAGTACTTC. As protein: CASSFNPHLEQYF.

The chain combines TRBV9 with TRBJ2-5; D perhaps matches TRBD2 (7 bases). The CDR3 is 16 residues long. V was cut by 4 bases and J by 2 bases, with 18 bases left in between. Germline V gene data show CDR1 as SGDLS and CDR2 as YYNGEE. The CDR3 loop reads CASSPKMRGRQETQYF. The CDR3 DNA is TGTGCCAGCAGCCCTAAAATGCGGGGGCGACAAGAGACCCAGTACTTC.

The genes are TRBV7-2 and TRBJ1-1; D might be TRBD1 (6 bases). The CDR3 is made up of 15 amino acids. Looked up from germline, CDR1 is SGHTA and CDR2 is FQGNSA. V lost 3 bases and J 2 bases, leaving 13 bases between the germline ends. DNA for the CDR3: TGTGCCAGCAGCTTCAGACCAGGGGTAAACACTGAAGCTTTCTTT. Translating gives CASSFRPGVNTEAFF.

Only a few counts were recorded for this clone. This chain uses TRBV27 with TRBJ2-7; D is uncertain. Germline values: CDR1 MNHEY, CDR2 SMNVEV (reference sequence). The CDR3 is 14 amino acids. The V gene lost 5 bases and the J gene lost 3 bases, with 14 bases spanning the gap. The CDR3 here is CASSDSDSLYEQYF. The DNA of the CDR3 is TGTGCCAGCAGTGACTCTGACTCCCTCTACGAGCAGTACTTC.